This TCR beta chain was obtained from a study of T cells in Graves' hyperthyroidism and ophthalmopathy. From RNA transcripts, TCR beta CDR3 regions were amplified. RT-PCR in the first round (using the HTBI primer set) targeted the TCR CDR3. TCRdb analysed the multiplex PCR reads with MiXCR anew, one entry per CDR3 protein. The sample contains roughly 420,000 distinct CDR3 sequences, approximately 14% of which appear only once. The V and J ends lost 7 bases and 6 bases respectively, with 25 bases between them. Germline loops: CDR1 SGHTA, CDR2 FQGNSA. The CDR3 is 18 amino acids. This clonotype was found many times. Aged 18 to 65, the patients had hyperthyroidism that was newly diagnosed and had lasted under 2 months.

The genes are TRBV7-2 and TRBJ1-6; D remains unclear. Sequenced input: blood. This TCR was recovered from a woman between 18 and 29 years old with Graves' hyperthyroidism. CDR3 in DNA: TGTGCCAGCACCGAGGGAACGGACTTAAGGAACCTTAATTCACCCCTCCACTTT. Translated, it gives CASTEGTDLRNLNSPLHF.